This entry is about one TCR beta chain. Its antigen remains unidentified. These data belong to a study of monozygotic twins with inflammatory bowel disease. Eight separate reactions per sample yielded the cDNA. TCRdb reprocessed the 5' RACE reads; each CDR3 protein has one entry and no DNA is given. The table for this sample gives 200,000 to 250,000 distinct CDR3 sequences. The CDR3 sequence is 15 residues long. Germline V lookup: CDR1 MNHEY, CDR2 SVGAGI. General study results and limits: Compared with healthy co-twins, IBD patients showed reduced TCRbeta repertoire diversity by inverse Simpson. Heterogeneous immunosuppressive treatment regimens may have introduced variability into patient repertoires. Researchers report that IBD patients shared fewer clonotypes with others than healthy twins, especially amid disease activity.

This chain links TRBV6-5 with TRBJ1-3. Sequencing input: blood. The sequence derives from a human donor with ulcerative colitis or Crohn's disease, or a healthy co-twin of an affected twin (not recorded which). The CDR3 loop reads CASSYSSRSGNTIYF.